Each of the 13 T cell receptor beta chains below was sequenced from the same sample in a study of blood T cell repertoires in COVID-19. Generated by immunoSEQ multiplex PCR, the TCRdb table keeps only in-frame clones and is missing some. The data show about 64,000 clones, over 75% seen once. Sequenced input: peripheral blood. The receptors were gathered from a woman over 75 with active COVID-19.

This rearrangement joins TRBV6-1 to TRBJ2-3, with a possible D match to TRBD2 (5 bases). CDR1 is MNHNS and CDR2 is SASEGT in the germline V gene. Trimming removed 1 base from V and 10 bases from J, with 12 bases in between. This CDR3 region has 13 residues. In DNA, the CDR3 is TGTGCCAGCAGTGAAGTACGGCTAGCCGCGCAGTATTTT. Translated: CASSEVRLAAQYF.

The rearrangement joins TRBV19 to TRBJ2-5, with 9 bases lining up with TRBD2. The germline V gene encodes CDR1 LNHDA and CDR2 SQIVND (reference sequence). The CDR3 runs to 15 residues. The V and J ends lost 4 bases and 1 base, in that order; junction bases with no gene match: 4. The CDR3 DNA reads as TGTGCCAGTAGTACGCCGACTAGCGGCCAAGAGACCCAGTACTTC. Its protein product is CASSTPTSGQETQYF.

The chain carries TRBV2 and TRBJ2-7; possible D gene TRBD1, 6 bases. Germline V gene data show CDR1 as SNHLY and CDR2 as FYNNEI. Trimming stripped 4 bases from V and 3 bases from J, with 13 bases between. This CDR3 region has 14 residues. The CDR3 is CASSVYQGNYEQYF. The DNA of the CDR3 is TGTGCCAGCAGTGTGTATCAGGGGAACTACGAGCAGTACTTC.

The V call is TRBV5-1, the J call TRBJ2-3; D is perhaps TRBD2 (5 bases). This CDR3 has 18 residues. Looked up from germline, CDR1 is SGHRS and CDR2 is YFSETQ. V was clipped by 1 base and J by 2 bases, with 20 bases between them. CDR3 nucleotides: TGCGCCAGCAGCTTGAAACCGGGCCCGAGAGGGTTCACAGATACGCAGTATTTT. Protein sequence: CASSLKPGPRGFTDTQYF.

This clone was counted once. The J gene is TRBJ1-2, the V gene TRBV27; 9 nucleotides agree with TRBD1. CDR3 length equals 14 residues. Germline V gives CDR1 MNHEY, CDR2 SMNVEV (reference sequence). J was trimmed by 3 bases and V by 6 bases; bases with no gene match: 5. The CDR3 loop reads CASRRGQGHYGYTF. CDR3 coding DNA: TGTGCCAGCAGGAGGGGACAGGGCCACTATGGCTACACCTTC.

The V call is TRBV3-1 (or the pseudogene TRBV3-2), the J call TRBJ2-1; D ambiguous. The CDR3 loop spans 11 amino acids. Per the germline V gene, CDR1 is LGHDT and CDR2 is YNNKEL (reference sequence). Trimming shortened V by 2 bases and J by 11 bases, and 7 bases separated the two germline ends. The CDR3 here is CASSQRQQQFF. In nucleotides, the CDR3 is TGTGCCAGCAGCCAAAGACAACAGCAGTTCTTC.

This chain joins TRBV3-1 (or the pseudogene TRBV3-2) and TRBJ1-6; D not resolved. The CDR3 spans 15 residues. The germline V gene encodes CDR1 LGHDT and CDR2 YNNKEL (reference sequence). Trimming pared 1 base from V and 10 bases from J, leaving 14 bases between. CDR3 residues: CASSQGAGSSSPLHF. The CDR3 nucleotides are TGTGCCAGCAGCCAAGGCGCAGGTTCATCCTCACCCCTCCACTTT.

This sequence joins TRBV30 and TRBJ1-3; no reliable D call. This CDR3 region has 16 residues. Trimming shortened V by 4 bases and J by 0 bases, and 16 bases separated the two germline ends. Germline V gene sequence: CDR1 GTSNPN, CDR2 SVGIG (reference sequence). The CDR3 region is CAWITREPDSGNTIYF. Here the CDR3 DNA reads TGTGCCTGGATCACCCGAGAGCCCGACTCTGGAAACACCATATATTTT.

This sequence joins TRBV28 and TRBJ2-7; D unclear. Trimming pared 3 bases from V and 3 bases from J, leaving 12 bases between. The length of the CDR3 is 14 residues. Germline V gene sequence: CDR1 MDHEN, CDR2 SYDVKM. Here the CDR3 reads CASSFMNAYYEQYF. The CDR3 bases are TGTGCCAGCAGTTTTATGAACGCGTACTACGAGCAGTACTTC.

This clone showed up just a few times. This chain connects TRBV19 to TRBJ1-5; a possible D gene is TRBD1 (5 bases). The CDR3 has 16 amino acids. In germline, CDR1 is LNHDA, CDR2 SQIVND (reference sequence). V was pared by 2 bases and J by 4 bases, with 15 bases between. The CDR3 is CASSITGSRGNQPQHF. As DNA, the CDR3 is TGTGCCAGTAGTATAACGGGCAGTCGGGGGAATCAGCCCCAGCATTTT.

The rearrangement joins TRBV6-2 or TRBV6-3 to TRBJ2-5; TRBD2 agrees at 7 bases. The CDR3 has 17 residues. The J segment lost 0 bases and the V segment lost 4 bases, leaving 11 bases of the junction unmatched. Germline V gene data show CDR1 as MNHEY and CDR2 as SVGEGT. CDR3 nucleotides: TGTGCCAGCAGTTTCCCCCCATTTAGCGGGTACCAAGAGACCCAGTACTTC. Its protein is CASSFPPFSGYQETQYF.

V is TRBV11-2 and J is TRBJ2-1, with TRBD2 matching 8 bases. CDR1 SGHAT and CDR2 FQNNGV come from the germline V gene. The length of the CDR3 is 16 residues. Germline trimming cut 5 bases from V and 2 bases from J; bases unmatched to any gene: 8. CDR3 sequence: CASSHYGLAPYNEQFF. The CDR3 DNA reads as TGTGCCAGCAGCCACTACGGACTAGCCCCCTACAATGAGCAGTTCTTC.

This clone has more than one count but fewer than ten. The chain recombines TRBV19 with TRBJ2-1, with 8 positions matching TRBD2. Germline V gives CDR1 LNHDA, CDR2 SQIVND (reference sequence). The CDR3 loop spans 16 amino acids. V trimming: 6 bases; J trimming: 2 bases; junction bases outside the gene matches: 9. The chain's CDR3 is CASSDPTGGAYNEQFF. In DNA, the CDR3 is TGTGCCAGTAGCGACCCCACCGGGGGGGCCTACAATGAGCAGTTCTTC.